This T cell receptor (beta chain) originates from a study of T cell changes during pregnancy in multiple sclerosis. The germline CDR1 and CDR2 sequences are SQVTM and ANQGSEA. This CDR3 has 13 amino acids. Trimming stripped 7 bases from V and 1 base from J, with 13 bases between. The repertoire was sequenced with immunoSEQ multiplex PCR; TCRdb's copy has only in-frame clones and lacks some. The data contain about 36,000 clones, nearly 95% of them singletons. The source of this sequence is a female donor in good health, enrolled as a control in a pregnancy study. Sequenced material: CD4+ T cells from peripheral blood mononuclear cells, taken in the third trimester of pregnancy. The chain links TRBV29-1 to TRBJ2-5; maybe TRBD1 (5 bases). The CDR3 sequence: CSESAGFQETQYF. The CDR3 DNA reads TGCAGCGAGTCGGCAGGGTTCCAAGAGACCCAGTACTTC.